Sequencing of this T cell receptor (beta chain) was carried out in a study of cytomegalovirus exposure and HLA in healthy donors. The trim removed 4 bases at V and 6 bases at J, leaving 9 bases unmatched. The CDR3 is 15 residues long. Primers: 60 Vbeta forward and 13 Jbeta reverse. Here immunoSEQ multiplex PCR was the method, and the copy in TCRdb shows in-frame clones only, minus some. Its table records about 190,000 clones. This chain uses TRBV5-3 with TRBJ2-4, with 8 bases lining up with TRBD1. TRBV5-3 is known as an ORF, though its function is uncertain. Source material: PBMCs. The sequence came from a woman under 40 in good health and CMV-seropositive. The CDR3 DNA sequence: TGTGCCAGAAGCCCAGACTACGGACAGGGAAACATTCAGTACTTC. Residues: CARSPDYGQGNIQYF.